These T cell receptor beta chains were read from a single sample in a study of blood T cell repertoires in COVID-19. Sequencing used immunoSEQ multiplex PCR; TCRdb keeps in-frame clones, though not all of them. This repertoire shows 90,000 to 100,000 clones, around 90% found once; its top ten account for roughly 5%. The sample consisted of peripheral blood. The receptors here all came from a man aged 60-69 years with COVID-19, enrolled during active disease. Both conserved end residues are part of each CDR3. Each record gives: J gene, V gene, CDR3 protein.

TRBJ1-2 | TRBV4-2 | CASSLYGQGVSSVPYGYTF
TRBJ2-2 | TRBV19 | CASRSTGYGELFF
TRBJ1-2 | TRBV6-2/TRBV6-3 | CASSSYRGSMDGYTF
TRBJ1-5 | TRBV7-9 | CASSYAGGYSNQPQHF
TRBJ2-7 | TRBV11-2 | CASSLEGQAGGSYEQYF
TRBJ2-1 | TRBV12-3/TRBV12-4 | CASSWDGSEQFF
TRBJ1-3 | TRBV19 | CASSINRVTFGNTIYF
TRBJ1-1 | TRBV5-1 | CASSLVGTPNTEAFF
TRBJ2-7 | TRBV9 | CASSVGGQGPYEQYF
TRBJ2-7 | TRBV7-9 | CASSSRQGLQQYF
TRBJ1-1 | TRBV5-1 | CASSLWQGNTEAFF
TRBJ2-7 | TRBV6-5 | CASSLTGPSYEQYF
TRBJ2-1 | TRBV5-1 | CASSQTAGEPGHEQFF
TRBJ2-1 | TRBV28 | CASSLGVYEQFF
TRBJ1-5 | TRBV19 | CASWGGREQPQHF
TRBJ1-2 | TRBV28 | CASRRGRDYGYTF
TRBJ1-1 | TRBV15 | CATSTRAGVDTEAFF
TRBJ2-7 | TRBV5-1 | CASSLSGLGGSEQYF
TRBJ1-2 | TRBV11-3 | CASSSGQSGYTF
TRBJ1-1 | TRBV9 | CASSVAPEEGRTFF
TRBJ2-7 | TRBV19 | CASTKDRFDSVEQYF
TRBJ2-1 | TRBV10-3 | CAISEGVNNEQFF
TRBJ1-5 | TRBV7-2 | CASSSGGRGGQPQHF
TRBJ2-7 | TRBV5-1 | CASSGNHGTGGDEQYF
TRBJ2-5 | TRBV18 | CASSPGTGAGVTETQYF
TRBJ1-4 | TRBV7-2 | CASSSGTDEKLFF
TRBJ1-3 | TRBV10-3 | CAISSPGGDTGNTIYF
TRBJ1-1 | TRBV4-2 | CASSQGQGGNTEAFF
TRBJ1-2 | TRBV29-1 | CSAPRGNYGYTF
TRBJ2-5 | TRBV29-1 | CSVLPGQRQETQYF
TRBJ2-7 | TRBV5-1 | CASSGKDRGFSYEQYF